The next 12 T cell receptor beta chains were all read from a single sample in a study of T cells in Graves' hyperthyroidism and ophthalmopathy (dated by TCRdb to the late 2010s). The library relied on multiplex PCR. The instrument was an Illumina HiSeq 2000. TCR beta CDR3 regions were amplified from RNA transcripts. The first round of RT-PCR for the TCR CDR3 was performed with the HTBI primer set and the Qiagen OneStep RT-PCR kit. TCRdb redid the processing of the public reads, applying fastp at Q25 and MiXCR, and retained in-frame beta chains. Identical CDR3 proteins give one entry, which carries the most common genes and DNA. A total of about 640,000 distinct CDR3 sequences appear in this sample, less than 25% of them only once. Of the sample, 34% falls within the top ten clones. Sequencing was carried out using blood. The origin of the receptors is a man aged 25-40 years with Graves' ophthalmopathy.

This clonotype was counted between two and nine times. CDR3 residues: CASRDPWTGHNEQFF. The CDR3 region has the DNA TGTGCCAGCAGGGATCCCTGGACAGGGCACAATGAGCAGTTCTTC. The chain joins TRBV28 to TRBJ2-1; TRBD1 agrees at 8 bases. The germline CDR1 and CDR2 sequences are MDHEN and SYDVKM. V was clipped by 6 bases and J by 5 bases; unmatched bases: 9. The CDR3 runs 15 residues.

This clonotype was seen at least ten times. DNA of the CDR3: TGTGCCAGCAGCCAACCGACGAAAACATTGCAGTTCTTC. This encodes CASSQPTKTLQFF. The gene calls are TRBV3-1 and TRBJ2-1; D unclear. Trimming removed 2 bases at V and 12 bases at J, with 14 bases between. The CDR3 extends over 13 amino acids. Germline loops: CDR1 LGHDT, CDR2 YNNKEL (reference sequence).

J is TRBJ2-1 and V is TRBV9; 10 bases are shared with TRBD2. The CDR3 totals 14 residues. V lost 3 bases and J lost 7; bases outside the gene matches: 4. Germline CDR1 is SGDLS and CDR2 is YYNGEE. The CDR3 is CASSGPGLANEQFF. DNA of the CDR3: TGTGCCAGCAGCGGGCCGGGACTAGCGAATGAGCAGTTCTTC.

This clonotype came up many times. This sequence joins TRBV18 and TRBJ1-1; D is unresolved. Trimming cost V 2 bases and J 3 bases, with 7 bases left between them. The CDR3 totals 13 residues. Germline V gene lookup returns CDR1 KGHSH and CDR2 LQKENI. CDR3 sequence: CASSPGFDTEAFF. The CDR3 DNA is TGTGCCAGCTCACCAGGGTTCGACACTGAAGCTTTCTTT.

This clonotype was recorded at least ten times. Here the CDR3 DNA reads TGTGCCAGCAGAGAGACAGGGATCACCGGGGAGCTGTTTTTT. Encoded protein: CASRETGITGELFF. V and J are TRBV3-1 and TRBJ2-2; 7 bases are shared with TRBD1. In germline, CDR1 is LGHDT, CDR2 YNNKEL (reference sequence). This CDR3 has 14 residues. After removal of 6 bases from V and 4 bases from J, the junction contained 5 bases not matched to a gene.

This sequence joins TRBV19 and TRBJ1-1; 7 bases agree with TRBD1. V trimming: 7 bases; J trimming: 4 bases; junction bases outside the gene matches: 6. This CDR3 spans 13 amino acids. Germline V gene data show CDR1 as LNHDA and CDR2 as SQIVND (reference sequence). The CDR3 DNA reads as TGTGCCAGTACCCCAGGGGGTGGCACTGAAGCTTTCTTT. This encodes CASTPGGGTEAFF.

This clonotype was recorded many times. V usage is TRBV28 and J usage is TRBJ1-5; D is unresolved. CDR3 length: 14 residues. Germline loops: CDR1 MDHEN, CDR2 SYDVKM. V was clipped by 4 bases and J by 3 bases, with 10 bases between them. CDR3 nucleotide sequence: TGTGCCAGCAGTTCAACCTTTTCCAATCAGCCCCAGCATTTT. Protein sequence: CASSSTFSNQPQHF.

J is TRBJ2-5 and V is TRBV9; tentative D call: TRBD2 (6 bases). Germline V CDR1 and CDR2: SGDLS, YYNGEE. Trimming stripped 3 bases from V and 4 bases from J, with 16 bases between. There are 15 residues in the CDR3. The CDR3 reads CASSARRGFGETQYF. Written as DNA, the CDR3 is TGTGCCAGCAGCGCCCGGAGGGGTTTTGGAGAGACCCAGTACTTC.

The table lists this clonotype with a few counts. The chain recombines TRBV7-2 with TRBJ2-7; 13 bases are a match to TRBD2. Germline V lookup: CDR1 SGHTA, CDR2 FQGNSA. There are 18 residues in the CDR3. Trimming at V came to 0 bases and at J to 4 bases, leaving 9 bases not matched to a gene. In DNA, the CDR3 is TGTGCCAGCAGCTTAGCAACTCGACTAGCGGGAGGAGGGTACGAGCAGTACTTC. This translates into CASSLATRLAGGGYEQYF.

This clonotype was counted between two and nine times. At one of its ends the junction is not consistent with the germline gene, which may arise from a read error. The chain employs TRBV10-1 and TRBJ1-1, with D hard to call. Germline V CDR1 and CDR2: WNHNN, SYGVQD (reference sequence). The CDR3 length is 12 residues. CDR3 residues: CASTLVNTEAFF. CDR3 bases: TGTGCCAGCACATTAGTGAACACTGAAGCTTTCTTT.

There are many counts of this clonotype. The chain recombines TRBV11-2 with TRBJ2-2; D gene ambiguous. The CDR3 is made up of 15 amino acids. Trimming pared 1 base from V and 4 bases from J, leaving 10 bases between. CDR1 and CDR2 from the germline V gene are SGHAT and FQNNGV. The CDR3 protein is CASSLGDVVTGELFF. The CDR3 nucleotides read TGTGCCAGCAGCTTAGGTGATGTAGTCACCGGGGAGCTGTTTTTT.

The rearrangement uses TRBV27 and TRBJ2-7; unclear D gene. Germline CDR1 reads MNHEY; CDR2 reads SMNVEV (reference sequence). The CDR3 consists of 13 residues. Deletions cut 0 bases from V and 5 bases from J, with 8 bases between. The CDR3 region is CASSLSVKNEQYF. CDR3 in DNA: TGTGCCAGCAGTTTATCAGTCAAAAACGAGCAGTACTTC.